These 11 T cell receptor beta chains were all obtained from the same sample, sequenced in a study of blood T cell repertoires in COVID-19. Profiled with immunoSEQ multiplex PCR; TCRdb holds only in-frame clones, not every one. The table shows 300,000 or so clones, with about 83% occurring only once. Sequencing was carried out using peripheral blood. Source of these receptors: a woman aged 50 to 65 with acute or convalescent COVID-19.

The chain is built from TRBV6-2 or TRBV6-3 and TRBJ2-2; possible D gene TRBD1, 5 bases. V was shortened by 0 bases and J by 0 bases, with 11 bases between the two germline ends. This CDR3 contains 17 residues. Germline lookup yields CDR1 MNHEY and CDR2 SVGEGT. The CDR3 region is CASSYSSRTPNTGELFF. The CDR3 DNA reads as TGTGCCAGCAGTTACTCGTCCAGGACACCGAACACCGGGGAGCTGTTTTTT.

This chain uses TRBV11-3 with TRBJ2-1, with D possibly matching TRBD2 (7 bases). Per germline, CDR1 SGHNT and CDR2 YENEEA. The V gene lost 5 bases and the J gene lost 8 bases, with 16 bases spanning the gap. CDR3 size: 14 residues. CDR3 nucleotides: TGTGCCAGCAGCCTAGGGGGGGTTTGGGATGAGCAGTTCTTC. It specifies CASSLGGVWDEQFF.

V gene TRBV7-2 combines with J gene TRBJ1-1, with D perhaps matching TRBD1 (6 bases). The CDR3 consists of 13 residues. Trimming took 1 base from V and 11 from J, leaving 14 bases between them. Germline V gene sequence: CDR1 SGHTA, CDR2 FQGNSA. CDR3 nucleotide sequence: TGTGCCAGCAGCTTAGGTACGGACAGAATGGCTTTCTTT. This gives the protein CASSLGTDRMAFF.

The genes are TRBV6-5 and TRBJ1-4, with 8 bases fitting TRBD1. The CDR3 loop spans 13 amino acids. After removal of 6 bases from V and 7 bases from J, the junction contained 4 bases not matched to a gene. Germline CDR1 reads MNHEY; CDR2 reads SVGAGI. CDR3 coding DNA: TGTGCCAGCAGAAGAGGGACAGGTGAAAAACTGTTTTTT. Protein product: CASRRGTGEKLFF.

V is TRBV3-1 (or the pseudogene TRBV3-2) and J is TRBJ2-7; possibly TRBD1 for D (5 bases). Germline CDR1 and CDR2: LGHDT and YNNKEL (reference sequence). The V end lost 1 base, the J end lost 6 bases, and 13 bases lay between the germline ends. The CDR3 consists of 14 residues. CDR3 DNA sequence: TGTGCCAGCAGCCAAGCGGCAGGGTCGGGCGAGCAGTACTTC. This sequence encodes CASSQAAGSGEQYF.

This chain joins TRBV27 and TRBJ2-1, with TRBD2 as a possible D gene (5 bases). V was pared by 9 bases and J by 6 bases, with 12 bases between. This CDR3 has 12 residues. Per the germline V gene, CDR1 is MNHEY and CDR2 is SMNVEV (reference sequence). DNA for the CDR3: TGTGCCAGGGACTGGCGGTCCAATGAGCAGTTCTTC. Residues: CARDWRSNEQFF.

The V and J genes are TRBV7-8 and TRBJ1-2; 7 positions agree with TRBD1. The CDR3 contains 15 residues. The ends lost 3 bases at V and 4 bases at J; junction bases unmatched: 8. Germline V gene sequence: CDR1 SGHVS, CDR2 FQNEAQ. In nucleotides, the CDR3 is TGTGCCAGCAGCTTGACAGACAGGGACTCCTATGGCTACACCTTC. It codes for CASSLTDRDSYGYTF.

The chain recombines TRBV5-6 with TRBJ1-1, with 9 positions matching TRBD1. The CDR3 totals 13 residues. After removal of 3 bases from V and 4 bases from J, the junction contained 1 base not matched to a gene. From germline, CDR1 is SGHDT and CDR2 YYEEEE. CDR3 region: CASSSTGGTEAFF. CDR3 in DNA: TGTGCCAGCAGCTCGACAGGGGGCACTGAAGCTTTCTTT.

CDR3 nucleotides: TGTGCCAGCAGTTTAGCGGCTAGCACAGATACGCAGTATTTT. Its protein product is CASSLAASTDTQYF. The chain uses TRBV27 and TRBJ2-3; no clear D gene. This CDR3 spans 14 amino acids. Trimming shortened V by 2 bases and J by 0 bases, and 6 bases separated the two germline ends. The germline V gene has CDR1 MNHEY and CDR2 SMNVEV (reference sequence).

The J gene is TRBJ1-6, the V gene TRBV28, with 7 bases fitting TRBD1. The CDR3 has 15 amino acids. V was clipped by 2 bases and J by 9 bases; unmatched bases: 7. The V gene's germline CDR1 is MDHEN and CDR2 SYDVKM. The DNA for the CDR3 is TGTGCCAGCAGTTTAGCGGCGACAGGGCGTTCACCCCTCCACTTT. It yields the protein CASSLAATGRSPLHF. Full variable domain (missing parts from reference TRBV28 and TRBJ1-6): DVKVTQSSRYLVKRTGEKVFLECVQDMDHENMFWYRQDPGLGLRLIYFSYDVKMKEKGDIPEGYSVSREKKERFSLILESASTNQTSMYLCASSLAATGRSPLHFGNGTRLTVT.

The rearrangement joins TRBV6-6 to TRBJ1-2, with D possibly TRBD1 on 5 matching bases. CDR1 is MNHNY and CDR2 is SVGAGI in the germline V gene (reference sequence). This CDR3 region has 14 residues. The V and J ends lost 7 bases and 4 bases respectively, with 16 bases between them. CDR3 loop: CASNNGAGSYGYTF. The DNA for the CDR3 is TGTGCCAGCAACAACGGGGCCGGGAGCTATGGCTACACCTTC.